This T cell receptor beta chain came from a study of cytomegalovirus exposure and HLA in healthy donors. Study-level findings and limits: Analyses of presence/absence relied on an assumption of roughly uniform sequencing depth across donors. Among immune exposure information, only CMV serostatus was available. Follow-up analysis seemed to connect common viral pathogens with several of the most significant clusters identified.

As to this clone: Its cognate antigen is unknown.

The CDR3 consists of 15 residues. V lost 6 bases, J lost 1 base, and 5 bases stayed unmatched. The V gene's germline CDR1 is SNHLY and CDR2 FYNNEI. Both 60 Vbeta primers and 13 Jbeta primers went into the PCR. Here immunoSEQ multiplex PCR was the method, and the copy in TCRdb shows in-frame clones only, minus some. The sample has about 130,000 clones; 77% are singletons. The source is a male donor in good health and CMV-seronegative. Sequences were obtained from PBMCs. The chain couples TRBV2 to TRBJ2-3; 9 bases are a match to TRBD1. DNA of the CDR3: TGTGCCAGCAGCACTCGGACAGGGGGCACAGATACGCAGTATTTT. Translation: CASSTRTGGTDTQYF.